This T cell receptor beta chain is from a study of metastatic and nonmetastatic thyroid tumors. The overall study: Patients with malignant and benign thyroid disease provided blood and tumor or nodule tissue, whose repertoires were compared.

Per the original methods: Construction of a distant-metastasis classifier for papillary thyroid cancer relied on CDR3 differences across clinicopathological groups. TCRdb re-clonotyped the PCR reads through MiXCR. In this record, the V and J calls reflect TCRdb's handling and not the investigators' own analysis. The table records approximately 44,000 clones, 28% of them present only once. Points from the study as a whole: Reports indicated that malignant thyroid tumors showed significantly higher TCR beta diversity than benign nodules did, in blood and tumor.

Thyroid surgery was preceded by no treatment in any patient. The germline V gene has CDR1 SGHAT and CDR2 FQDESV (reference sequence). The V end was cut by 10 bases, the J end by 8 bases, with 24 bases between. The CDR3 has 15 residues. To note about this clone: No antigen is known for it.

This chain joins TRBV11-1 and TRBJ2-1; TRBD2 might be the D (5 bases). The receptor was derived from a male donor with papillary thyroid cancer or a benign thyroid nodule (not recorded which). Some clones in this sample may be carry-over from other donors' samples. Sequenced sample: blood. CDR3 nucleotide sequence: TGTGCCATCATCTTAGAGGGCCCCACGGGTGATGAGCAGTTCTTC. Encoded protein: CAIILEGPTGDEQFF.